Below are 20 T cell receptor beta chains sequenced from a single sample in a study of blood T cell repertoires in COVID-19. Libraries were prepared by immunoSEQ multiplex PCR; TCRdb keeps only in-frame clonotypes and omits some of them. Among about 210,000 clones listed, approximately 90% were seen once. The sequencing input was PBMCs or T cells enriched from blood (not recorded which). These receptor sequences come from a man between 18 and 29 years old with acute COVID-19.

This sequence joins TRBV6-5 and TRBJ2-1; the match to TRBD2 covers 7 bases. Germline CDR1 and CDR2: MNHEY and SVGAGI. Germline trimming cut 2 bases from V and 5 bases from J; bases unmatched to any gene: 6. The CDR3 is 15 amino acids. CDR3 DNA: TGTGCCAGCAGTTACCGTGGGACTACCAACAATGAGCAGTTCTTC. Its translation is CASSYRGTTNNEQFF.

The chain joins TRBV15 to TRBJ2-3; no reliable D call. V was clipped by 8 bases and J by 2 bases, with 11 bases between them. The germline V gene has CDR1 LNHNV and CDR2 YYDKDF (reference sequence). CDR3 length: 13 residues. The CDR3, as DNA: TGTGCCACCCGTACCAGATTCACAGATACGCAGTATTTT. Translated, it gives CATRTRFTDTQYF.

The gene calls are TRBV3-1 (or the pseudogene TRBV3-2) and TRBJ1-2; D perhaps matches TRBD1 (6 bases). This CDR3 spans 14 amino acids. Deletions cut 1 base from V and 7 bases from J, with 13 bases between. Germline V lookup: CDR1 LGHDT, CDR2 YNNKEL (reference sequence). The CDR3 protein is CASSQAAGASGYTF. CDR3 DNA: TGTGCCAGCAGCCAAGCGGCGGGGGCGAGTGGCTACACCTTC.

This clone was detected once. This rearrangement joins TRBV5-1 to TRBJ1-4; the D is unclear. The germline gives CDR1 SGHRS, CDR2 YFSETQ. The CDR3 is 14 residues long. V was clipped by 3 bases and J by 8 bases, with 14 bases between them. CDR3: CASSSPPLEEKLFF. The CDR3 DNA is TGCGCCAGCAGCTCGCCCCCACTAGAAGAAAAACTGTTTTTT.

The J gene is TRBJ1-1, the V gene TRBV2; possible D gene TRBD1, 5 bases. V was cut by 4 bases and J by 1 base, with 13 bases left in between. Germline CDR1 SNHLY, CDR2 FYNNEI. The CDR3 contains 15 residues. The CDR3 DNA is TGTGCCAGCAGTGGGTGGCAGGGAACGAACACTGAAGCTTTCTTT. This encodes CASSGWQGTNTEAFF.

This clone came up once. The gene calls are TRBV12-5 and TRBJ1-4; possibly TRBD1 for D (5 bases). The CDR3 sequence is 15 residues long. Germline-derived CDR1 and CDR2 are LGHNT and FRNRAP. V was cut by 6 bases and J by 3 bases, with 14 bases left in between. CDR3 sequence reads: CASGPLGGANEKLFF. The CDR3 DNA reads as TGTGCTAGTGGCCCCCTGGGGGGGGCTAATGAAAAACTGTTTTTT.

There are a few counts of this clone. V and J are TRBV5-1 and TRBJ1-2; D possibly corresponds to TRBD1 (5 bases). The CDR3 length is 17 residues. Per germline, CDR1 SGHRS and CDR2 YFSETQ. V dropped 3 bases and J dropped 3 bases, with 21 bases sitting between them. The CDR3 DNA reads as TGCGCCAGCAGCTCGGGCGGCCGGGGGGTCCAGGACTATGGCTACACCTTC. Translated, it gives CASSSGGRGVQDYGYTF.

This chain joins TRBV18 and TRBJ1-4; possible D gene TRBD1, 5 bases. Germline CDR1 reads KGHSH; CDR2 reads LQKENI. CDR3 length: 13 residues. V was trimmed by 6 bases and J by 5 bases, leaving 10 bases between them. CDR3 nucleotide sequence: TGTGCCAGCTCGGGGGGAGAAAATGAAAAACTGTTTTTT. Its protein is CASSGGENEKLFF.

The chain uses TRBV13 and TRBJ2-2; 8 nucleotides line up with TRBD2. The CDR3 totals 18 residues. Per germline, CDR1 PRHDT and CDR2 FYEKMQ (reference sequence). V lost 5 bases and J lost 0; bases outside the gene matches: 11. The CDR3 is CASSPPLSGRSNTGELFF. In nucleotides, the CDR3 is TGTGCCAGCAGCCCTCCCCTCAGCGGGAGATCGAACACCGGGGAGCTGTTTTTT.

The table lists this clone with a count of one. The chain is built from TRBV19 and TRBJ2-1; the match to TRBD2 covers 8 bases. The CDR3 spans 17 residues. With 3 bases clipped from V and 5 bases from J, the junction kept 12 bases outside the gene matches. CDR1 and CDR2 from the germline V gene are LNHDA and SQIVND (reference sequence). Written as DNA, the CDR3 is TGTGCCAGTAGTATGGGAGCGGGGGCCGCCAGGGACAATGAGCAGTTCTTC. It is translated as CASSMGAGAARDNEQFF.

The V call is TRBV28, the J call TRBJ2-7, with TRBD2 matching 10 bases. The V segment lost 8 bases and the J segment 4 bases; nucleotides outside the gene matches: 17. Germline values: CDR1 MDHEN, CDR2 SYDVKM. The length of the CDR3 is 17 residues. Written as DNA, the CDR3 is TGTGCCAGCCTTCTTCTCTTCCTAGCGGGAGAGTGGTACGAGCAGTACTTC. Protein: CASLLLFLAGEWYEQYF.

The CDR3, as DNA: TGTGCCAGCAGCGGCCGGGACAGGAATGAAAAACTGTTTTTT. Amino acid sequence: CASSGRDRNEKLFF. The J gene is TRBJ1-4, the V gene TRBV9; TRBD1 aligns across 8 bases. This CDR3 is 14 amino acids long. V gave up 3 bases and J gave up 5 bases; unmatched junction bases: 3. Germline V gene sequence: CDR1 SGDLS, CDR2 YYNGEE.

Only one count was recorded for this clone. The chain links TRBV7-2 to TRBJ2-5, with D possibly matching TRBD1 (5 bases). Per the germline V gene, CDR1 is SGHTA and CDR2 is FQGNSA. The CDR3 runs 14 residues. With 0 bases removed from V and 3 bases from J, the gap between germline ends came to 8 bases. As DNA, the CDR3 is TGTGCCAGCAGCTTAGCGCTAGGGGAAGAGACCCAGTACTTC. This gives the protein CASSLALGEETQYF.

The chain links TRBV4-1 to TRBJ2-7; 8 bases are a match to TRBD1. From germline, CDR1 is MGHRA and CDR2 YSYEKL. This CDR3 is built from 15 residues. With 1 base clipped from V and 2 bases from J, the junction kept 4 bases outside the gene matches. The CDR3 DNA reads as TGCGCCAGCAGCCAAGCGACAGGGGTGGCCTACGAGCAGTACTTC. It yields the protein CASSQATGVAYEQYF.

The chain recombines TRBV6-6 with TRBJ1-1, with D perhaps TRBD1 (5 bases). Per germline, CDR1 MNHNY and CDR2 SVGAGI (reference sequence). V shed 10 bases and J shed 11 bases, with 20 bases lying between them. This CDR3 has 12 amino acids. CDR3 DNA: TGTGCCACCGTGGCGGGGGTGAAAGGGGCTTTCTTT. Translated, it gives CATVAGVKGAFF.

The chain has TRBV6-2 or TRBV6-3 and TRBJ2-6; the D is unclear. V was cut by 4 bases and J by 1 base, with 5 bases left in between. The germline V gene encodes CDR1 MNHEY and CDR2 SVGEGT. The CDR3 is 14 residues long. CDR3 coding DNA: TGTGCCAGCAGTTTTACTTCTGGGGCCAACGTCCTGACTTTC. Translation gives CASSFTSGANVLTF.

The CDR3 is CASRLARTYEQYF. The DNA of the CDR3 is TGTGCCAGCAGACTAGCGAGGACCTACGAGCAGTACTTC. The gene calls are TRBV28 and TRBJ2-7; 7 bases are a match to TRBD2. CDR1 and CDR2 from the germline V gene are MDHEN and SYDVKM. The V segment lost 6 bases and the J segment 2 bases; nucleotides outside the gene matches: 4. The CDR3 has 13 amino acids. The full variable domain, completed using reference TRBV28 and TRBJ2-7, is DVKVTQSSRYLVKRTGEKVFLECVQDMDHENMFWYRQDPGLGLRLIYFSYDVKMKEKGDIPEGYSVSREKKERFSLILESASTNQTSMYLCASRLARTYEQYFGPGTRLTVT.

The chain links TRBV2 to TRBJ2-6, with a possible D match to TRBD1 (6 bases). The germline CDR1 and CDR2 sequences are SNHLY and FYNNEI. This CDR3 is 15 amino acids long. V lost 8 bases and J 4 bases, leaving 15 bases between the germline ends. The CDR3, as DNA: TGTGCCAGCCTGGGAATGGGGGCCGGGGCCAACGTCCTGACTTTC. Protein sequence: CASLGMGAGANVLTF. The variable domain in full, with the rest retrieved from reference TRBV2 and TRBJ2-6, is EPEVTQTPSHQVTQMGQEVILRCVPISNHLYFYWYRQILGQKVEFLVSFYNNEISEKSEIFDDQFSVERPDGSNFTLKIRSTKLEDSAMYFCASLGMGAGANVLTFGAGSRLTVL.

The rearrangement uses TRBV18 and TRBJ2-7; TRBD1 aligns across 7 bases. Looked up from germline, CDR1 is KGHSH and CDR2 is LQKENI. This CDR3 is built from 13 residues. The ends lost 4 bases at V and 5 bases at J; junction bases unmatched: 5. The DNA for the CDR3 is TGTGCCAGCTCACGCGGACAGGACGACGAGCAGTACTTC. Its translation: CASSRGQDDEQYF.

The J gene is TRBJ2-7, the V gene TRBV21-1; TRBD2 is taken as the D call from the table, unchecked against the DNA. TRBV21-1 is reported as a pseudogene. This CDR3 has 15 amino acids. The CDR3 coding sequence is TGTGCCAGCAGCAGACCCGGGACTGAGGGCGACGAGCAGTACTTC. It translates to CASSRPGTEGDEQYF.